This is a list of T cell receptor beta chains from one sample in a study of cytotoxic CD8 clonotypes in ibrutinib-treated CLL. The table came from immunoSEQ multiplex PCR; TCRdb's copy has only in-frame clones and leaves some out. The repertoire has over 75,000 clones, 70% to 85% of them found once; the top ten carry 25% to 40%. Sequenced material: PBMCs, taken after 12 months of ibrutinib treatment. Source of these receptors: a human donor with chronic lymphocytic leukemia. The CDR3 runs from the conserved cysteine through the conserved F or W.

v_gene,CDR3aa
TRBV6-1,CASSAVGQGVGEQYF
TRBV18,CASSPPYTYNEQFF
TRBV5-5,CASSFGGPGTGELFF
TRBV18,CASSAGTGRTEAFF
TRBV7-2,CASSLVGTGGAYDTQYF
TRBV19,CASSKPEQGVATEAFF
TRBV6-6,CASKKNTEAFF
TRBV7-2,CASSLSRRGRRDTEAFF
TRBV28,CASSLNAGERDPQHF
TRBV30,CAWAGQGNQPQHF
TRBV7-3,CASSSQGAWNSPLHF
TRBV5-4,CASSFTGGGYGYTF
TRBV19,CASSLGTAREAFF
TRBV5-1,CASSFGGSGRNYGYTF
TRBV9,CASSVEGRGSYEQYF
TRBV11-3,CASSLDRTYEQYF
TRBV30,CAWNQQGGEQYF
TRBV30,CAWSGGSSGNTIYF
TRBV11-3,CASSSSSRDRRPYGYTF
TRBV7-2,CASSKPSGGGAKNIQYF
TRBV5-4,CASSWDRVNQPQHF
TRBV7-6,CASSSDREAQYF
TRBV28,CASSFLDTQYF
TRBV5-6,CASSLGQGLYGYTF
TRBV18,CASSQDRERTEAFF
TRBV7-8,CASSSGKNEKLFF
TRBV5-6,CASSPGPGDTQYF
TRBV7-9,CASSLLADQETQYF
TRBV6-4,CASSDGQASIYNEQFF
TRBV29-1,CSAAWGTGVEPQHF
TRBV19,CASSLNLHSYNEQFF
TRBV5-1,CASSLPMDETQYF
TRBV6-1,CASTRDRGYEQYF
TRBV9,CASSPDGAGTDTQYF
TRBV5-1,CASSLEGGGNSPLHF
TRBV7-9,CASSFRDVDVALHF
TRBV11-1,CASSERPSPREQFF
TRBV18,CASSLDRGTQETQYF
TRBV19,CATQGKRLAGGNTQYF
TRBV10-2,CASSEAGGRTDTQYF
TRBV7-2,CASSLDGQGGSPLHF
TRBV19,CASTPGRNTIYF
TRBV18,CASSLNDQNTEAFF
TRBV9,CASSVETGQGSTDTQYF
TRBV29-1,CSVNRGDAEAFF
TRBV7-6,CASSRTESNQPQHF
TRBV4-2,CASSQDPRGAGELFF
TRBV18,CASSPGDEQYF
TRBV7-2,CASSLVGGLAGKDTQYF
TRBV7-9,CASSFMVTNTGELFF
TRBV5-6,CASSPGQSNREAFF
TRBV5-1,CASAPGGSSYNEQFF